A single sample is the source of the 25 T cell receptor beta chains below, sequenced in a study of OX40 agonist ivuxolimab in advanced cancers. Using immunoSEQ multiplex PCR, the repertoire was profiled, and TCRdb retains in-frame clones only, with some absent. The sample shows about 62,000 clones, nearly 90% of them seen only once. The sequences come from CD4+ or CD8+ T cells sorted from blood, collected in a trial of the OX40 agonist ivuxolimab. These TCRs come from an adult with an advanced solid tumor such as melanoma, head and neck, liver or kidney cancer.

The rearrangement uses TRBV2 and TRBJ2-5, with 14 bases fitting TRBD2. Germline assignment: CDR1 SNHLY and CDR2 FYNNEI. This CDR3 is 16 amino acids long. V lost 5 bases and J lost 5; bases outside the gene matches: 7. The CDR3 DNA reads TGTGCCAGCAGTAGACTAGCGGGAGGGCCGGGGGAGACCCAGTACTTC. As protein: CASSRLAGGPGETQYF.

The rearrangement uses TRBV2 and TRBJ1-6; 8 bases map to TRBD1. The CDR3 is 14 residues long. J was trimmed by 7 bases and V by 7 bases; bases with no gene match: 6. Germline-derived CDR1 and CDR2 are SNHLY and FYNNEI. The CDR3: CASTDRVRNSPLHF. Written as DNA, the CDR3 is TGTGCCAGCACGGACAGGGTCAGAAATTCACCCCTCCACTTT.

This sequence joins TRBV6-5 and TRBJ1-5; TRBD1 matches at 7 bases. After removal of 5 bases from V and 6 bases from J, the junction contained 4 bases not matched to a gene. CDR1 is MNHEY, CDR2 SVGAGI, per germline. The CDR3 has 13 residues. CDR3: CASSRGRAQPQHF. The CDR3, as DNA: TGTGCCAGCAGTAGGGGGCGCGCTCAGCCCCAGCATTTT.

This clone was detected only once. The chain joins TRBV15 to TRBJ1-5, with TRBD1 as a possible D gene (5 bases). The CDR3 runs 14 residues. The germline CDR1 and CDR2 sequences are LNHNV and YYDKDF (reference sequence). V lost 5 bases and J lost 0, with 8 bases in between. This CDR3 reads CATSWGNSNQPQHF. The CDR3 nucleotides are TGTGCCACCAGCTGGGGGAATAGCAATCAGCCCCAGCATTTT. The variable domain in full, completed from reference TRBV15 and TRBJ1-5, reads DAMVIQNPRYQVTQFGKPVTLSCSQTLNHNVMYWYQQKSSQAPKLLFHYYDKDFNNEADTPDNFQSRRPNTSFCFLDIRSPGLGDTAMYLCATSWGNSNQPQHFGDGTRLSIL.

The chain is built from TRBV11-3 and TRBJ2-1; D might be TRBD2 (5 bases). V was trimmed by 1 base and J by 8 bases, leaving 9 bases between them. Germline lookup yields CDR1 SGHNT and CDR2 YENEEA. The CDR3 contains 13 residues. The CDR3 here is CASSLVGVDEQFF. The CDR3 nucleotides are TGTGCCAGCAGCTTAGTCGGGGTAGATGAGCAGTTCTTC.

This clone was detected only a few times. CDR3 region: CASSLDGPSGNTIYF. In DNA, the CDR3 is TGCGCCAGCAGCTTGGACGGCCCCTCTGGAAACACCATATATTTT. The chain links TRBV5-1 to TRBJ1-3; D not resolved. CDR1 is SGHRS and CDR2 is YFSETQ in the germline V gene. This CDR3 spans 15 amino acids. Trimming pared 0 bases from V and 0 bases from J, leaving 7 bases between.

The V call is TRBV4-2, the J call TRBJ1-2; unclear D gene. This CDR3 spans 13 amino acids. The V end was cut by 5 bases, the J end by 2 bases, with 9 bases between. In germline, CDR1 is LGHNA, CDR2 YNFKEQ. Written as DNA, the CDR3 is TGTGCCAGCAGCTTAGCTCTGAACTATGGCTACACCTTC. Amino acid sequence: CASSLALNYGYTF.

V usage is TRBV7-6 and J usage is TRBJ2-5, with 9 bases that match TRBD1. The CDR3 totals 15 residues. Germline values: CDR1 SGHVS, CDR2 FNYEAQ. V was clipped by 6 bases and J by 5 bases; unmatched bases: 10. CDR3 region: CASSRDRGTVETQYF. CDR3 coding DNA: TGTGCCAGCAGTCGCGACAGGGGGACGGTGGAGACCCAGTACTTC.

The chain uses TRBV6-6 and TRBJ1-5, with D tentatively TRBD1 (5 bases). CDR1 is MNHNY, CDR2 SVGAGI, per germline (reference sequence). The CDR3 is 13 amino acids. Trimming left V 6 bases short and J 7 bases short, with 13 bases between. CDR3 protein: CASRPQGGQPQHF. CDR3 in DNA: TGTGCCAGCAGACCCCAGGGTGGCCAGCCCCAGCATTTT.

The chain couples TRBV6-4 to TRBJ1-1, with 9 bases that match TRBD1. V lost 8 bases, J lost 11 bases, and 3 bases stayed unmatched. Germline V lookup: CDR1 MRHNA, CDR2 SNTAGT. The CDR3 extends over 10 amino acids. The DNA for the CDR3 is TGTGCCAGCTACACAGGGGGCGCTTTCTTT. Protein sequence: CASYTGGAFF.

There are a few counts of this clone. The chain combines TRBV28 with TRBJ2-2; D remains ambiguous. This CDR3 has 12 residues. Germline assignment: CDR1 MDHEN and CDR2 SYDVKM. Trimming took off 4 bases at V and 6 bases at J, with 6 bases between the two ends. Here the CDR3 DNA reads TGTGCCAGCAGTTGGACGGCCGGGGAGCTGTTTTTT. Its translation: CASSWTAGELFF.

This sequence joins TRBV18 and TRBJ2-3; 10 nucleotides match TRBD2. J gave up 0 bases and V 5 bases, and 2 bases lay outside the gene matches. Germline V lookup: CDR1 KGHSH, CDR2 LQKENI. The CDR3 is made up of 15 amino acids. The DNA for the CDR3 is TGTGCCAGCTCAAGGACTAGCGGTAGCACAGATACGCAGTATTTT. Its protein is CASSRTSGSTDTQYF.

This sequence joins TRBV11-3 and TRBJ2-3, with D maybe TRBD1 (6 bases). Per germline, CDR1 SGHNT and CDR2 YENEEA. This CDR3 comprises 13 residues. The V end lost 5 bases, the J end lost 6 bases, and 12 bases lay between the germline ends. The CDR3 protein is CASSPGVLDTQYF. In DNA form, the CDR3 reads TGTGCCAGCAGCCCAGGGGTACTGGATACGCAGTATTTT.

The J gene is TRBJ1-2, the V gene TRBV6-1, with D uncertain. Germline-derived CDR1 and CDR2 are MNHNS and SASEGT. The CDR3 runs to 11 residues. The V gene lost 8 bases and the J gene lost 7 bases, with 11 bases spanning the gap. The chain's CDR3 is CASHGVFGYTF. The CDR3 coding sequence is TGTGCCAGCCATGGGGTATTTGGCTACACCTTC.

The V and J genes are TRBV2 and TRBJ1-6; D unclear. This CDR3 has 12 residues. With 6 bases removed from V and 4 bases from J, the gap between germline ends came to 4 bases. Germline V CDR1 and CDR2: SNHLY, FYNNEI. CDR3 sequence reads: CASRAYNSPLHF. The DNA of the CDR3 is TGTGCCAGCAGGGCTTATAATTCACCCCTCCACTTT.

V is TRBV2 and J is TRBJ2-1, with D perhaps TRBD2 (5 bases). Trimming took off 6 bases at V and 3 bases at J, with 18 bases between the two ends. The germline V gene has CDR1 SNHLY and CDR2 FYNNEI. This CDR3 is built from 16 residues. The CDR3 region is CASRTSLGANYNEQFF. CDR3 bases: TGTGCCAGCAGAACCTCACTAGGCGCGAACTACAATGAGCAGTTCTTC.

This clone was counted a few times. The rearrangement uses TRBV4-3 and TRBJ2-1, with 9 bases matching TRBD2. CDR3 length equals 18 residues. Germline V gene sequence: CDR1 LGHNA, CDR2 YSLEER. Germline trimming cut 0 bases from V and 6 bases from J; bases unmatched to any gene: 12. The CDR3 here is CASSQDLTSGQVGNEQFF. The CDR3, as DNA: TGCGCCAGCAGCCAAGATCTCACTAGCGGGCAGGTGGGCAATGAGCAGTTCTTC.

The chain uses TRBV28 and TRBJ1-4, with 7 nucleotides matching TRBD1. Germline-derived CDR1 and CDR2 are MDHEN and SYDVKM. The length of the CDR3 is 15 residues. The V segment lost 4 bases and the J segment 6 bases; nucleotides outside the gene matches: 8. CDR3 sequence reads: CASSSAGGLYEKLFF. Here the CDR3 DNA reads TGTGCCAGCAGTTCAGCAGGGGGACTTTATGAAAAACTGTTTTTT.

This rearrangement joins TRBV7-2 to TRBJ1-4, with TRBD1 matching over 9 bases. Losses at the gene ends were 3 bases for V and 4 bases for J; bases not matched to a gene: 6. This CDR3 comprises 16 residues. The germline V gene has CDR1 SGHTA and CDR2 FQGNSA. The CDR3 reads CASSFRGQGLNEKLFF. DNA for the CDR3: TGTGCCAGCAGCTTTAGGGGACAGGGCCTTAATGAAAAACTGTTTTTT.

The chain has TRBV5-1 and TRBJ1-1; D unresolved. Germline CDR1 SGHRS, CDR2 YFSETQ. Trimming left V 4 bases short and J 3 bases short, with 22 bases between. The CDR3 totals 17 residues. Here the CDR3 reads CASSEGRVSNWDTEAFF. Here the CDR3 DNA reads TGCGCCAGCAGCGAGGGCCGGGTCTCCAACTGGGACACTGAAGCTTTCTTT.

The chain combines TRBV7-2 with TRBJ2-1; possibly TRBD2 for D (5 bases). Germline CDR1 is SGHTA and CDR2 is FQGNSA. The CDR3 covers 11 residues. Trimming shortened V by 1 base and J by 11 bases, and 6 bases separated the two germline ends. CDR3 nucleotides: TGTGCCAGCAGCTTAGTAGCGCAGCAGTTCTTC. Translating it yields CASSLVAQQFF.

The V call is TRBV5-4, the J call TRBJ1-1; 7 nucleotides agree with TRBD1. This CDR3 has 15 residues. V was clipped by 0 bases and J by 5 bases; unmatched bases: 7. CDR1 SGHNT and CDR2 YYREEE come from the germline V gene (reference sequence). The CDR3 DNA reads as TGTGCCAGCAGCTTGGATCAGGGGGAAATGACTGAAGCTTTCTTT. Translating gives CASSLDQGEMTEAFF.

In its sample, this clone was seen a few times. This sequence joins TRBV11-2 and TRBJ1-1, with D uncertain. The germline gives CDR1 SGHAT, CDR2 FQNNGV. The V gene lost 2 bases and the J gene lost 5 bases, with 6 bases spanning the gap. The CDR3 covers 12 residues. CDR3 in amino acids: CASSLLETEAFF. DNA of the CDR3: TGTGCCAGCAGCTTATTGGAAACTGAAGCTTTCTTT.

This chain connects TRBV7-2 to TRBJ2-1; a weak D match, TRBD1 (5 bases). Germline values: CDR1 SGHTA, CDR2 FQGNSA. V was clipped by 5 bases and J by 7 bases, with 12 bases between them. The length of the CDR3 is 13 residues. This CDR3 is CASSTRQSNEQFF. CDR3 nucleotides: TGTGCCAGCAGCACTCGACAGAGTAATGAGCAGTTCTTC.

The chain links TRBV6-5 to TRBJ1-1, with D perhaps TRBD1 (5 bases). Germline V gene lookup returns CDR1 MNHEY and CDR2 SVGAGI. The CDR3 is 13 amino acids. V was clipped by 7 bases and J by 3 bases, with 12 bases between them. The chain's CDR3 is CASNRGGDTEAFF. In DNA, the CDR3 is TGTGCCAGCAATCGGGGGGGAGACACTGAAGCTTTCTTT.